Listed below are T cell receptor beta chains from one sample, sequenced in a study of blood T cell repertoires in COVID-19. Produced via immunoSEQ multiplex PCR; TCRdb's table is partial and in-frame only. Of 120,000 or so clones in the sample, about four fifths were seen once. Specimen: peripheral blood. These receptors were obtained from a man aged 25 to 40 with COVID-19, enrolled during active disease. Each CDR3 is given with its conserved first and last residue. The D gene is left open where the match is weak. Size is omitted from some rows. Given values are once, few, many or a class for expanded clones.

abundance	d_gene	v_gene	j_gene	CDR3nt	CDR3aa
many	TRBD2	TRBV5-4	TRBJ2-2	TGTGCCAGCAGCACCCGACTAGCGGGGAACACCGGGGAGCTGTTTTTT	CASSTRLAGNTGELFF
NA	NA	TRBV4-3	TRBJ1-2	TGCGCCAGCAGCCAAGAGGTGGCAGGGCCTGGTGGCTACACCTTC	CASSQEVAGPGGYTF
NA	NA	TRBV7-9	TRBJ1-6	TGTGCCAGCAGTCGACAGGCAGATAATTCACCCCTCCACTTT	CASSRQADNSPLHF
NA	TRBD1	TRBV7-9	TRBJ1-2	TGTGCCAGCAGTAGCTCCGGGACAGGCGATAACTATGGCTACACCTTC	CASSSSGTGDNYGYTF
NA	TRBD2	TRBV7-9	TRBJ2-7	TGTGCCAGCAGCTCCCCATACTACGGGAGGGGGGACTACGAGCAGTACTTC	CASSSPYYGRGDYEQYF
NA	NA	TRBV30	TRBJ1-5	TGTGCCTGGACCATGGGAGATCAGAATCAGCCCCAGCATTTT	CAWTMGDQNQPQHF
NA	NA	TRBV27	TRBJ1-5	TGTGCCAGCAGTTTAGGGGAGCATCAGCCCCAGCATTTT	CASSLGEHQPQHF
once	NA	TRBV12-3/TRBV12-4	TRBJ2-2	TGTGCCAGCAGAATTATCACCGGGGAGCTGTTTTTT	CASRIITGELFF
NA	NA	TRBV18	TRBJ2-3	TGTGCCAGCTCACCCCCAGTCGGGTCGGATACGCAGTATTTT	CASSPPVGSDTQYF
NA	TRBD1	TRBV19	TRBJ2-2	TGTGCCAGTAGGGACAGGGGAGGCCAATACACCGGGGAGCTGTTTTTT	CASRDRGGQYTGELFF
NA	NA	TRBV24-1	TRBJ1-4	TGTGCCACCAGTGATTCCGGGGGAGCGACTAATGAAAAACTGTTTTTT	CATSDSGGATNEKLFF
NA	NA	TRBV6-4	TRBJ2-1	TGTGCCAGCAGTGACTCACTATACAATGAGCAGTTCTTC	CASSDSLYNEQFF
NA	NA	TRBV6-5	TRBJ2-7	TGTGCCAGCACCGCTAGCGCTTCCTTGTCCTACGAGCAGTACTTC	CASTASASLSYEQYF
NA	NA	TRBV18	TRBJ2-5	TGTGCCAGCTCACCTCGAGGCGACTCCCAAGAGACCCAGTACTTC	CASSPRGDSQETQYF
NA	NA	TRBV4-2	TRBJ2-2	TGTGCCAGCAGCCATCACAGGGTATCGGGCACCGGGGAGCTGTTTTTT	CASSHHRVSGTGELFF
NA	TRBD1	TRBV2	TRBJ2-7	TGTGCCAGCAGTGAAGCGGGACAGCACGAGCAGTACTTC	CASSEAGQHEQYF
NA	TRBD2	TRBV7-2	TRBJ2-1	TGTGCCAGCAGCCCGCGGACTAGCGGGGGCCAGCAGTTCTTC	CASSPRTSGGQQFF
NA	TRBD2	TRBV19	TRBJ2-7	TGTGCCAGTGGGCGGCGGGGGAGCTCCTACGAGCAGTACTTC	CASGRRGSSYEQYF
NA	NA	TRBV28	TRBJ1-1	TGTGCCAGCAGTTTATCGCCAGGAGGGAACACTGAAGCTTTCTTT	CASSLSPGGNTEAFF
NA	NA	TRBV19	TRBJ1-2	TGTGCCACGTCGATGACAGGCGACTATGGCTACACCTTC	CATSMTGDYGYTF
NA	TRBD2	TRBV9	TRBJ2-7	TGTGCCAGCAGCGTTGGAGTAACTAGCGGCTACGAGCAGTACTTC	CASSVGVTSGYEQYF
NA	NA	TRBV27	TRBJ1-4	TGTGCCAGCAGTCTCCAGGGGCCTAATGAAAAACTGTTTTTT	CASSLQGPNEKLFF
NA	TRBD1	TRBV28	TRBJ1-1	TGTGCCGCCGCGGGACAGGGATCGCGTTTGACTGAAGCTTTCTTT	CAAAGQGSRLTEAFF
NA	TRBD2	TRBV5-1	TRBJ2-2	TGCGCCAGCAGCTTGTCTAGCGGGTCCACCGGGGAGCTGTTTTTT	CASSLSSGSTGELFF
NA	NA	TRBV28	TRBJ2-7	TGTGCCAGCAGCAGGGCCTCCGGTATCTCCTACGAGCAGTACTTC	CASSRASGISYEQYF
NA	NA	TRBV5-6	TRBJ2-6	TGTGCCAGCAGCGGACTTAGGGATGGGGCCAACGTCCTGACTTTC	CASSGLRDGANVLTF